This entry lists 24 T cell receptor beta chains sequenced from one sample in a study of tumor T cells in aggressive B-cell lymphoma. Here immunoSEQ multiplex PCR was the method, and the copy in TCRdb shows in-frame clones only, minus some. The sample consists of about 750 clones, 90% of them appearing once. The source material was tumor tissue. The receptor source for this set is an adult with diffuse large B cell lymphoma.

The chain carries TRBV28 and TRBJ2-1, with 8 bases identical to TRBD1. V gave up 1 base and J gave up 9 bases; unmatched junction bases: 11. The CDR3 runs to 16 residues. CDR1 and CDR2 (germline): MDHEN, SYDVKM. This chain's CDR3 is CASSLYTQGVGVEQFF. CDR3 coding DNA: TGTGCCAGCAGTTTATACACACAGGGGGTAGGCGTTGAGCAGTTCTTC.

The V gene is TRBV27, the J gene TRBJ2-1, with a tentative D call TRBD1 (6 bases). Germline assignment: CDR1 MNHEY and CDR2 SMNVEV (reference sequence). Trimming pared 7 bases from V and 6 bases from J, leaving 19 bases between. CDR3 length equals 15 residues. The CDR3 DNA sequence: TGTGCCAGCATTGTGATTAAAACAGGGTCCAATGAGCAGTTCTTC. It encodes CASIVIKTGSNEQFF.

The rearrangement links TRBV4-3 to TRBJ1-2; TRBD1 matches 11 bases. Germline loops: CDR1 LGHNA, CDR2 YSLEER. J lost 4 bases, V lost 4 bases, and 8 bases had no gene match. The CDR3 extends over 16 amino acids. CDR3 DNA: TGCGCCAGCAGCCTATTTCGTGGGACAGGGGGCTATGGCTACACCTTC. Translation gives CASSLFRGTGGYGYTF.

The genes are TRBV21-1 and TRBJ2-4; the D call of TRBD2 is as the table states it, not checked on the DNA. TRBV21-1 is designated a pseudogene. This CDR3 region has 17 residues. The CDR3 region is CASSKDMNELVKNIQYF. CDR3 nucleotides: TGTGCCAGCAGCAAAGATATGAACGAACTAGTTAAAAACATTCAGTACTTC.

The chain combines TRBV28 with TRBJ2-7; D perhaps matches TRBD1 (5 bases). The CDR3 length is 13 residues. V was shortened by 6 bases and J by 0 bases, with 9 bases between the two germline ends. CDR1 MDHEN and CDR2 SYDVKM come from the germline V gene. The CDR3 loop reads CASSRDSSYEQYF. CDR3 nucleotides: TGTGCCAGCAGCCGCGACAGCTCCTACGAGCAGTACTTC.

CDR3 coding DNA: TGTGCCAGCAGTTACATACGGGGGTCAGGTTGGAACGAGCAGTACTTC. It yields the protein CASSYIRGSGWNEQYF. V gene TRBV6-5 combines with J gene TRBJ2-7, with a possible D match to TRBD2 (6 bases). There are 16 residues in the CDR3. V shed 2 bases and J shed 5 bases, with 19 bases lying between them. The germline gives CDR1 MNHEY, CDR2 SVGAGI.

This rearrangement joins TRBV7-3 to TRBJ2-3, with D hard to call. CDR1 and CDR2 from the germline V gene are SGHTA and FQGTGA. There are 13 residues in the CDR3. The ends were cut back, 0 bases at V and 7 bases at J, with 8 bases in the middle. DNA for the CDR3: TGTGCCAGCAGCTTAACGGCGGCCCATACGCAGTATTTT. It yields the protein CASSLTAAHTQYF.

This chain uses TRBV5-4 with TRBJ1-1; 9 bases fit TRBD1. The CDR3 has 16 amino acids. CDR1 is SGHNT, CDR2 YYREEE, per germline (reference sequence). J gave up 3 bases and V 4 bases, and 10 bases lay outside the gene matches. The CDR3, as DNA: TGTGCCAGCAGCCGGGACAGGGCGTTCAAGGACACTGAAGCTTTCTTT. Translated, it gives CASSRDRAFKDTEAFF.

The V and J genes are TRBV5-5 and TRBJ2-7, with D possibly matching TRBD2 (6 bases). CDR1 is SGHKS and CDR2 is YYEKEE in the germline V gene (reference sequence). This CDR3 has 14 residues. Trimming took off 2 bases at V and 1 base at J, with 10 bases between the two ends. The CDR3: CASSFGSGSYEQYF. CDR3 DNA: TGTGCCAGCAGCTTTGGAAGCGGGTCCTACGAGCAGTACTTC.

V usage is TRBV2 and J usage is TRBJ1-2, with 7 bases that match TRBD1. The germline CDR1 and CDR2 sequences are SNHLY and FYNNEI. This CDR3 region has 18 residues. With V trimmed by 8 bases and J by 6 bases, 24 bases remained unmatched. CDR3 sequence: CASLKGAVTNSPGHGYTF. The CDR3 coding sequence is TGTGCCAGCTTAAAGGGGGCAGTGACCAATTCGCCGGGTCATGGCTACACCTTC.

V gene TRBV6-1 combines with J gene TRBJ2-5; maybe TRBD1 (5 bases). The assigned J gene may be wrong: the sequence end matches TRBJ2-7 better. Germline V gene data show CDR1 as MNHNS and CDR2 as SASEGT. The CDR3 sequence is 13 residues long. The CDR3: CASSPYRGYEQYF. CDR3 sequence (DNA): TGTGCCAGCAGTCCCTATAGGGGCTACGAGCAGTACTTC.

This chain links TRBV2 with TRBJ1-3, with a weak D call TRBD1 (6 bases). Germline assignment: CDR1 SNHLY and CDR2 FYNNEI. This CDR3 has 14 amino acids. V dropped 9 bases and J dropped 4 bases, with 16 bases sitting between them. CDR3 in amino acids: CASAGGAQGNTIYF. The CDR3 DNA follows: TGTGCCAGTGCCGGGGGGGCGCAGGGAAACACCATATATTTT.

This clone was recorded only once. The rearrangement joins TRBV19 to TRBJ1-1; 7 bases align to TRBD1. Germline V CDR1 and CDR2: LNHDA, SQIVND (reference sequence). Trimming took 3 bases from V and 5 from J; bases not matched to a gene: 9. This CDR3 is 15 amino acids long. The CDR3: CASSIPGRGRTEAFF. CDR3 DNA sequence: TGTGCCAGTAGTATCCCCGGCAGGGGGAGGACTGAAGCTTTCTTT.

The rearrangement links TRBV27 to TRBJ1-5, with D perhaps TRBD1 (6 bases). V was cut by 5 bases and J by 7 bases, with 18 bases left in between. CDR3 length equals 15 residues. Germline V CDR1 and CDR2: MNHEY, SMNVEV (reference sequence). In DNA, the CDR3 is TGTGCCAGCAGTCCATCACAGGGAAGGGGGCAGCCCCAGCATTTT. It specifies CASSPSQGRGQPQHF.

The chain is built from TRBV27 and TRBJ2-7, with D possibly being TRBD1 (6 bases). The CDR3 length is 16 residues. The germline gives CDR1 MNHEY, CDR2 SMNVEV (reference sequence). The V gene lost 3 bases and the J gene lost 3 bases, with 18 bases spanning the gap. CDR3 in DNA: TGTGCCAGCAGTTTGTCGTTATGGACAGTCAACTACGAGCAGTACTTC. Its translation is CASSLSLWTVNYEQYF.

The V call is TRBV27, the J call TRBJ1-4; D gene unclear. Germline CDR1 is MNHEY and CDR2 is SMNVEV (reference sequence). This CDR3 has 15 residues. The V gene lost 6 bases and the J gene lost 5 bases, with 16 bases spanning the gap. The CDR3 DNA sequence: TGTGCCAGCAGCCGCCGGGGTCTCTACAATGAAAAACTGTTTTTT. Amino acid sequence: CASSRRGLYNEKLFF.

The table lists this clone with a few counts. The chain links TRBV2 to TRBJ2-1; 9 nucleotides align to TRBD1. The CDR3 extends over 16 amino acids. Trimming removed 6 bases from V and 4 bases from J; junction bases left unmatched: 10. Looked up from germline, CDR1 is SNHLY and CDR2 is FYNNEI. The CDR3 here is CASRNAGTGLYNEQFF. The CDR3 DNA reads TGTGCCAGCAGGAACGCCGGGACAGGGTTATACAATGAGCAGTTCTTC. Full variable domain (missing parts from reference TRBV2 and TRBJ2-1): EPEVTQTPSHQVTQMGQEVILRCVPISNHLYFYWYRQILGQKVEFLVSFYNNEISEKSEIFDDQFSVERPDGSNFTLKIRSTKLEDSAMYFCASRNAGTGLYNEQFFGPGTRLTVL.

The J gene is TRBJ2-2, the V gene TRBV25-1; 8 bases are a match to TRBD2. The CDR3 contains 13 residues. With 10 bases clipped from V and 5 bases from J, the junction kept 6 bases outside the gene matches. Germline V gene data show CDR1 as MGHDK and CDR2 as SYGVNS. The CDR3 nucleotides read TGTGCCACCCTAAGCGGGAGTACCGGGGAGCTGTTTTTT. Translated: CATLSGSTGELFF. Complete variable domain (other parts from reference TRBV25-1 and TRBJ2-2): EADIYQTPRYLVIGTGKKITLECSQTMGHDKMYWYQQDPGMELHLIHYSYGVNSTEKGDLSSESTVSRIRTEHFPLTLESARPSHTSQYLCATLSGSTGELFFGEGSRLTVL.

The chain uses TRBV5-4 and TRBJ1-6, with a weak D call TRBD1 (6 bases). From germline, CDR1 is SGHNT and CDR2 YYREEE (reference sequence). The V end was cut by 3 bases, the J end by 0 bases, with 13 bases between. CDR3 size: 17 residues. The CDR3 protein is CASSYLRGNSYNSPLHF. CDR3 in DNA: TGTGCCAGCAGCTACCTTAGGGGGAACTCCTATAATTCACCCCTCCACTTT.

V is TRBV19 and J is TRBJ1-2; 12 bases match TRBD1. CDR3 length: 14 amino acids. Germline V gives CDR1 LNHDA, CDR2 SQIVND (reference sequence). With V trimmed by 6 bases and J by 4 bases, 3 bases remained unmatched. This chain's CDR3 is CASSGTGGGYGYTF. In nucleotides, the CDR3 is TGTGCCAGTAGCGGGACAGGGGGCGGCTATGGCTACACCTTC.

The chain links TRBV28 to TRBJ2-3, with D unclear. The CDR3 is 16 residues long. In germline, CDR1 is MDHEN, CDR2 SYDVKM. With 1 base removed from V and 0 bases from J, the gap between germline ends came to 11 bases. The CDR3 DNA follows: TGTGCCAGCAGTTTATTGGGCAGAACAAGCACAGATACGCAGTATTTT. Protein sequence: CASSLLGRTSTDTQYF.

V is TRBV18 and J is TRBJ2-7; D possibly corresponds to TRBD2 (5 bases). The germline V gene has CDR1 KGHSH and CDR2 LQKENI. Trimming left V 4 bases short and J 7 bases short, with 11 bases between. The CDR3 runs 12 residues. The CDR3 bases are TGTGCCAGCTCACAGGAGGACGAGGAGCAGTACTTC. It translates to CASSQEDEEQYF.

The rearrangement links TRBV4-3 to TRBJ2-2; TRBD2 might be the D (5 bases). Germline V gene lookup returns CDR1 LGHNA and CDR2 YSLEER. The V end was cut by 1 base, the J end by 2 bases, with 5 bases between. This CDR3 is built from 14 residues. CDR3 DNA sequence: TGCGCCAGCAGCCAAGCGGGAAACACCGGGGAGCTGTTTTTT. Protein product: CASSQAGNTGELFF.

The chain employs TRBV7-2 and TRBJ2-1, with 8 bases identical to TRBD2. V shed 4 bases, J shed 9 bases, and the junction held 8 bases outside the gene matches. The germline CDR1 and CDR2 sequences are SGHTA and FQGNSA. CDR3 length: 14 residues. This CDR3 is CASSWNGRASEQFF. The CDR3 region has the DNA TGTGCCAGCAGCTGGAACGGGAGGGCATCTGAGCAGTTCTTC.